These 2 T cell receptor beta chains were all obtained from the same sample, sequenced in a study of T cells after posttransplantation cyclophosphamide. Treatment was busulfan-fludarabine conditioning, a marrow graft, and cyclophosphamide on days +3 and +4. Repertoires were generated with immunoSEQ multiplex PCR, while TCRdb's copy carries only in-frame clones and drops some. The sample includes fewer than 45,000 clones, around 78% of them seen just once. This sample comprised CD4+ T cells sorted from blood, obtained 1,700 to 2,000 days after a stem cell transplant with posttransplant cyclophosphamide. These TCRs come from a female patient aged 40-50 years who received an allogeneic stem cell transplant from a related donor, was CMV-positive, and had no GVHD. Some T cells here may be from the graft donor.

The rearrangement links TRBV10-3 to TRBJ2-3, with a tentative D call TRBD1 (6 bases). The V gene's germline CDR1 is ENHRY and CDR2 SYGVKD. The CDR3 totals 13 residues. Trimming took off 10 bases at V and 3 bases at J, with 14 bases between the two ends. CDR3 sequence reads: CATARGGTDTQYF. The CDR3 DNA reads as TGTGCCACTGCCAGGGGTGGGACAGATACGCAGTATTTT.

The J gene is TRBJ2-5, the V gene TRBV11-1; 7 bases are shared with TRBD1. The CDR3 loop spans 15 amino acids. V lost 5 bases to trimming and J lost 0 bases; unmatched junction nucleotides: 6. Looked up from germline, CDR1 is SGHAT and CDR2 is FQDESV (reference sequence). The CDR3 is CASSLTGSYQETQYF. Here the CDR3 DNA reads TGTGCCAGCAGCCTGACAGGGTCGTACCAAGAGACCCAGTACTTC.